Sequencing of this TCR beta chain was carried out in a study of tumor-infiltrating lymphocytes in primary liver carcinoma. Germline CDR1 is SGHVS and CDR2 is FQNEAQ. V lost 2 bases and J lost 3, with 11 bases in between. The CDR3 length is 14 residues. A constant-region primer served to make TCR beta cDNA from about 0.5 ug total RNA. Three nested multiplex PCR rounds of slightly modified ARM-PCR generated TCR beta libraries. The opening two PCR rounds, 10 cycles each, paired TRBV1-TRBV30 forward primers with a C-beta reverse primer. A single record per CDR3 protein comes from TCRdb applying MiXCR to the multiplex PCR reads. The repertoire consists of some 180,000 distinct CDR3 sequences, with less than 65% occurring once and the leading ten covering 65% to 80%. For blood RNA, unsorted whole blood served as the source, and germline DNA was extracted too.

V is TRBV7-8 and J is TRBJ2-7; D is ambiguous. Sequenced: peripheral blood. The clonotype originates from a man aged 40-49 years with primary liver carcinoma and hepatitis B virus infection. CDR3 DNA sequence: TGTGCCAGCAGCTTAATGGCCACAGACTACGAGCAGTACTTC. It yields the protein CASSLMATDYEQYF. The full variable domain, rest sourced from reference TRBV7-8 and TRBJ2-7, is GAGVSQSPRYKVAKRGQDVALRCDPISGHVSLFWYQQALGQGPEFLTYFQNEAQLDKSGLPSDRFFAERPEGSVSTLKIQRTQQEDSAVYLCASSLMATDYEQYFGPGTRLTVT.